The source of this TCR beta chain is a study of T cell repertoires in cytomegalovirus infection. Turning to the study itself: It can be stated that public TCR beta signatures indicated CMV infection as well as a matching HLA type.

About this clonotype itself: Its antigen remains unknown.

Broader study findings: HLA-C-restricted CMV clonotypes gave the most frequent clonotype in two of eight donors. Summed frequency of public TCR beta families distinguished CMV carriers with the relevant HLA.

Germline V CDR1 and CDR2: SGHVS, FNYEAQ. The ends were cut back, 4 bases at V and 0 bases at J, with 16 bases in the middle. CDR3 length equals 16 residues. TCRdb re-called the reads with MiXCR, one entry per CDR3 protein. The table has some 180,000 distinct CDR3 sequences, approximately 19% seen once. The sequenced sample consisted of PBMCs. This clonotype was obtained from a human donor in good health (CMV status not recorded). Some clones in this sample may be carry-over from other donors' samples. This chain uses TRBV7-6 with TRBJ2-7; TRBD1 is a possible D gene (8 bases). The DNA for the CDR3 is TGTGCCAGCAGCTCCAACAGGGGGGGGAGCTCCTACGAGCAGTACTTC. Protein product: CASSSNRGGSSYEQYF.